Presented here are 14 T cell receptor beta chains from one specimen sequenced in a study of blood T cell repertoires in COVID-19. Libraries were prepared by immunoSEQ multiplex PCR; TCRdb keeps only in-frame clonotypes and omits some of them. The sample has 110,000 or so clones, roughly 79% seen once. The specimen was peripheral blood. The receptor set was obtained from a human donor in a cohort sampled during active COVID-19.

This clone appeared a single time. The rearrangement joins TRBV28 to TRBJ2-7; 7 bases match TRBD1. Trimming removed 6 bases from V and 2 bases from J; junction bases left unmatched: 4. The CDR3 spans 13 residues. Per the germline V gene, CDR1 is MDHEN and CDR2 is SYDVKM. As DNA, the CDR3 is TGTGCCAGCAGAACAACAGGGGCCTACGAGCAGTACTTC. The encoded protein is CASRTTGAYEQYF. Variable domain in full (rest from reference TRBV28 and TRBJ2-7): DVKVTQSSRYLVKRTGEKVFLECVQDMDHENMFWYRQDPGLGLRLIYFSYDVKMKEKGDIPEGYSVSREKKERFSLILESASTNQTSMYLCASRTTGAYEQYFGPGTRLTVT.

The CDR3 DNA sequence: TGTGCCAGCAGCGTACGCGGGATAGCTAATGAAAAACTGTTTTTT. Translating gives CASSVRGIANEKLFF. The chain is built from TRBV9 and TRBJ1-4; D is unresolved. The CDR3 is 15 amino acids. V was trimmed by 1 base and J by 3 bases, leaving 10 bases between them. Germline CDR1 SGDLS, CDR2 YYNGEE.

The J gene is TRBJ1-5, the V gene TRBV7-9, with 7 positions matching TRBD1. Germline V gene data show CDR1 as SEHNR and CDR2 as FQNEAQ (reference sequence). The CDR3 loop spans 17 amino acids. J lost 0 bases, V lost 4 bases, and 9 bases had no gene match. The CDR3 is CASSSGTDLYSNQPQHF. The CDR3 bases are TGTGCCAGCAGCTCCGGGACAGACCTTTATAGCAATCAGCCCCAGCATTTT. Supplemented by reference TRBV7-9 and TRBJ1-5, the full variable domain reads DTGVSQNPRHKITKRGQNVTFRCDPISEHNRLYWYRQTLGQGPEFLTYFQNEAQLEKSRLLSDRFSAERPKGSFSTLEIQRTEQGDSAMYLCASSSGTDLYSNQPQHFGDGTRLSIL.

CDR3 coding DNA: TGTGCCAGCAGTTCACTGGGACAGGTCTACGAGCAGTACTTC. Translated, it gives CASSSLGQVYEQYF. The gene calls are TRBV6-2 or TRBV6-3 and TRBJ2-7, with 8 nucleotides matching TRBD1. Germline trimming cut 4 bases from V and 3 bases from J; bases unmatched to any gene: 5. The CDR3 covers 14 residues. CDR1 is MNHEY and CDR2 is SVGEGT in the germline V gene.

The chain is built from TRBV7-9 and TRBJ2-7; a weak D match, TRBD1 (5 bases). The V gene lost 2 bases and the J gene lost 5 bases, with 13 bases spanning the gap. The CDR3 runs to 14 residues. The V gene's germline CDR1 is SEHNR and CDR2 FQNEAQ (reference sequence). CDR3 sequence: CASSLFQGLNEQYF. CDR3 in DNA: TGTGCCAGCAGCTTATTTCAGGGCTTGAACGAGCAGTACTTC.

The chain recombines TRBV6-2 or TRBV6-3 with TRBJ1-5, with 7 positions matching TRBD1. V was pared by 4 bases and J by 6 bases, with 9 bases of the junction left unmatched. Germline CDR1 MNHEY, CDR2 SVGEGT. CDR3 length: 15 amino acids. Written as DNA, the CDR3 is TGTGCCAGCAGTTCCCCAGACAGGGTGAGTCAGCCCCAGCATTTT. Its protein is CASSSPDRVSQPQHF.

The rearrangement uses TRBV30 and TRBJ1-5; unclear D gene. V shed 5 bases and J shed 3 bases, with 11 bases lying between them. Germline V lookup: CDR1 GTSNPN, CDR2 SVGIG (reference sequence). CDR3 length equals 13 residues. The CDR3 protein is CAWAASDNQPQHF. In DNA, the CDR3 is TGTGCCTGGGCTGCGAGTGACAATCAGCCCCAGCATTTT.

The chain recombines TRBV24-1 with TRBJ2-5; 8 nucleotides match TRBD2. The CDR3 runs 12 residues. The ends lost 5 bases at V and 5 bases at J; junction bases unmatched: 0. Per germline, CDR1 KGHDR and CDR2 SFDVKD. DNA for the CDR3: TGTGCCACCAGTGCGGGGGGGGAGACCCAGTACTTC. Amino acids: CATSAGGETQYF.

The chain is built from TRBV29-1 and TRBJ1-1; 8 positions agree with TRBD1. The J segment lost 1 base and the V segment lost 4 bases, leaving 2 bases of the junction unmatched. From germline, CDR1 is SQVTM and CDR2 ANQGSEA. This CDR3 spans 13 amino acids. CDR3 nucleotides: TGCAGCGTTGGACAGGGGTCGAACACTGAAGCTTTCTTT. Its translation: CSVGQGSNTEAFF. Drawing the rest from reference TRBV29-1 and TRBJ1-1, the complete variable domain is SAVISQKPSRDICQRGTSLTIQCQVDSQVTMMFWYRQQPGQSLTLIATANQGSEATYESGFVIDKFPISRPNLTFSTLTVSNMSPEDSSIYLCSVGQGSNTEAFFGQGTRLTVV.

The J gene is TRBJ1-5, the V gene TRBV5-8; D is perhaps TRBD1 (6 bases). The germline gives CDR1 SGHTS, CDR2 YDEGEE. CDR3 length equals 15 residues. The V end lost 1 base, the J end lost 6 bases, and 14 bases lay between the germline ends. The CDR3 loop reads CASSLRQAGTQPQHF. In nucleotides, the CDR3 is TGTGCCAGCAGCTTGAGACAGGCCGGGACTCAGCCCCAGCATTTT.

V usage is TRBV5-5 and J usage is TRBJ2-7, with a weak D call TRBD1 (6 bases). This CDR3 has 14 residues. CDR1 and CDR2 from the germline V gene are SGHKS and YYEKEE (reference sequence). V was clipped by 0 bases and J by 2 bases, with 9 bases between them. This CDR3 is CASSLGGHTYEQYF. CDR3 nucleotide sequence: TGTGCCAGCAGCTTGGGGGGACATACCTACGAGCAGTACTTC.

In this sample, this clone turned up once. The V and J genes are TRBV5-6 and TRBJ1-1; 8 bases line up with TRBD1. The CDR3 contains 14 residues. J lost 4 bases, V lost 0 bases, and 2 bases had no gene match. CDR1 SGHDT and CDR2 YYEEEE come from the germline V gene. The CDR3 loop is CASSLGQGATEAFF. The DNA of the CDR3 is TGTGCCAGCAGCTTGGGCCAGGGGGCCACTGAAGCTTTCTTT.

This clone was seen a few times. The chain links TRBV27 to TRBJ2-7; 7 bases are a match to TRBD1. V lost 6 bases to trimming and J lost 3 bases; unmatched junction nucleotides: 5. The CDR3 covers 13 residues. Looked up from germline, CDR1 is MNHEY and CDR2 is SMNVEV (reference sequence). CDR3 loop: CASRRDSFYEQYF. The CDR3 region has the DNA TGTGCCAGCAGGAGGGACAGCTTCTACGAGCAGTACTTC.

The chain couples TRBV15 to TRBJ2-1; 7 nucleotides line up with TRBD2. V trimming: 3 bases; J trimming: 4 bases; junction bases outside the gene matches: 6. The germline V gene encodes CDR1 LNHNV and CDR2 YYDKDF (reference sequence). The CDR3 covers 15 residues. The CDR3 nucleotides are TGTGCCACCAGCAGGGAGGGGCGGGGGTACAATGAGCAGTTCTTC. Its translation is CATSREGRGYNEQFF.